This TCR beta chain was sequenced in a study of blood T cell repertoires in COVID-19. Enrollees, about 18 to 100 years old, lived in some 24 US areas. Trimming cost V 3 bases and J 4 bases; bases outside gene matches: 7. Germline loops: CDR1 SGHTA, CDR2 FQGTGA. CDR3 length: 16 amino acids. Profiling relied on immunoSEQ multiplex PCR, and the TCRdb table lists in-frame clones only, not all of them. The table lists about 250,000 clones, 85% of them singletons. This clonotype was sampled from a woman aged 45 to 65 with acute COVID-19. The chain joins TRBV7-3 to TRBJ2-1, with 9 bases lining up with TRBD2. Sequencing was performed on PBMCs or T cells enriched from blood (not recorded which). This CDR3 reads CASSFASSGGYNEQFF. Here the CDR3 DNA reads TGTGCCAGCAGCTTTGCGAGTAGCGGGGGATACAATGAGCAGTTCTTC.